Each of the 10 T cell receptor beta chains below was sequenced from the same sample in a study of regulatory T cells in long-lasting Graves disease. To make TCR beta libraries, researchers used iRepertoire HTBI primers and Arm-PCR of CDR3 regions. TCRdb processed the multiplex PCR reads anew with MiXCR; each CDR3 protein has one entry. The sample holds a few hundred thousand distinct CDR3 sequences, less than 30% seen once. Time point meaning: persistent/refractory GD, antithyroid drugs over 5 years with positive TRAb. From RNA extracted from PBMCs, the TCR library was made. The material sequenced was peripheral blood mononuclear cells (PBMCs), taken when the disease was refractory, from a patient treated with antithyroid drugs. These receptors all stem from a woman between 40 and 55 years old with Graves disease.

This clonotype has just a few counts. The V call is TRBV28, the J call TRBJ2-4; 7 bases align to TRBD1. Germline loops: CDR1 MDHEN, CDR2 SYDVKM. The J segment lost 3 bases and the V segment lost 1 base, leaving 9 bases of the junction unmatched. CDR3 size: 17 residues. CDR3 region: CASSLYPNQGDKNIQYF. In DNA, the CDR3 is TGTGCCAGCAGTTTATACCCGAATCAGGGGGACAAAAACATTCAGTACTTC.

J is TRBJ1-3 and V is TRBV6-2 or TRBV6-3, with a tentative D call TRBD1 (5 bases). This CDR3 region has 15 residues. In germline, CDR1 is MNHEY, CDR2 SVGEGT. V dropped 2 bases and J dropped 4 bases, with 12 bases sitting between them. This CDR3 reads CASSYRAGPGNTIYF. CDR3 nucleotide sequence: TGTGCCAGCAGTTACAGGGCAGGGCCAGGAAACACCATATATTTT.

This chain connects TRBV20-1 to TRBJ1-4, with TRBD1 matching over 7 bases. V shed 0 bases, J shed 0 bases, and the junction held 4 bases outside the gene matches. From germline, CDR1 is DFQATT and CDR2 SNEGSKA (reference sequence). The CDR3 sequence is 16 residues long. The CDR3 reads CSARDLDRATNEKLFF. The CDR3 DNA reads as TGCAGTGCTAGAGATCTAGACAGGGCAACTAATGAAAAACTGTTTTTT.

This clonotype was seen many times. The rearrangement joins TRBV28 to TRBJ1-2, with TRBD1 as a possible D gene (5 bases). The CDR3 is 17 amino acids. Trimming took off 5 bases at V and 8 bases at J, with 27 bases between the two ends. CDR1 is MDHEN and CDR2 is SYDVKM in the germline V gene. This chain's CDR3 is CASSSPPGARAQAGYTF. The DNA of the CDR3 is TGTGCCAGCAGTAGTCCGCCGGGAGCCAGGGCCCAGGCGGGCTACACCTTC.

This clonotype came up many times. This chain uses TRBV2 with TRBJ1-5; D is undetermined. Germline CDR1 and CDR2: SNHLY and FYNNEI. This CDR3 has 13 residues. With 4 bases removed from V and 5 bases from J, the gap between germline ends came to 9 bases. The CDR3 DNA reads TGTGCCAGCAGTGCGTACGGGTATCAGCCCCAGCATTTT. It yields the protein CASSAYGYQPQHF.

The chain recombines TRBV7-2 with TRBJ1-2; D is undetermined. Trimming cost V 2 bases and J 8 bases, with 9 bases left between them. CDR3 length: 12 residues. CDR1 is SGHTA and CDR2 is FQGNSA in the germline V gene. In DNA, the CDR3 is TGTGCCAGCAGCTTACCTATGACCGGCTACACCTTC. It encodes CASSLPMTGYTF. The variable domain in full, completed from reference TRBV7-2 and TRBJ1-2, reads GAGVSQSPSNKVTEKGKDVELRCDPISGHTALYWYRQSLGQGLEFLIYFQGNSAPDKSGLPSDRFSAERTGGSVSTLTIQRTQQEDSAVYLCASSLPMTGYTFGSGTRLTVV.

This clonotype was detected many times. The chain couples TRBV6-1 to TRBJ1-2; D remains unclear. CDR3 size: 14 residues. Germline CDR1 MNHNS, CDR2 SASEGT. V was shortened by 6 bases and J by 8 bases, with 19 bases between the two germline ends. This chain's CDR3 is CASSRSFPYGGYTF. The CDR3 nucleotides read TGTGCCAGCAGCAGGTCGTTCCCCTACGGCGGCTACACCTTC.

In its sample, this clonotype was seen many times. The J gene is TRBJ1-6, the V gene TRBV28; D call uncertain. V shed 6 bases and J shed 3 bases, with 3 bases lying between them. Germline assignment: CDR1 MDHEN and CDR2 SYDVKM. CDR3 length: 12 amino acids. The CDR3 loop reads CASRDYNSPLHF. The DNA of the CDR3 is TGTGCCAGCAGAGACTATAATTCACCCCTCCACTTT.

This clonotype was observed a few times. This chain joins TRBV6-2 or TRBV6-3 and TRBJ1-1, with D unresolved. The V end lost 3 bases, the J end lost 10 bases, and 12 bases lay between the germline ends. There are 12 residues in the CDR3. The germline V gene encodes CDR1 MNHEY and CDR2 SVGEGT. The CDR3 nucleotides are TGTGCCAGCAGTTATATTACGGCCCCAGCTTTCTTT. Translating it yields CASSYITAPAFF.

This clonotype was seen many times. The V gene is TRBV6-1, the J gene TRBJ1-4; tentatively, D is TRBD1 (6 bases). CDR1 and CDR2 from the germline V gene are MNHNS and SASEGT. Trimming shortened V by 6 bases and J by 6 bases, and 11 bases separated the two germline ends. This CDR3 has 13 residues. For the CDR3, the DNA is TGTGCCAGCAGACAGGGCGGGGATGAAAAACTGTTTTTT. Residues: CASRQGGDEKLFF.